Listed below are T cell receptor beta chains from one sample, sequenced in a study of response to subunit inactivated influenza vaccine. TCRdb re-derived calls from the RT-PCR reads in MiXCR, one entry per CDR3 protein. The top ten clones hold 3% of a sample with around 480,000 distinct CDR3 sequences, approximately 15% of them seen once. The source material was CD4+ T cells sorted from PBMCs, sampled roughly 24 months after vaccination. The receptors here all came from a man aged 50-75 years who received an inactivated influenza vaccine. The CDR3 runs from the conserved cysteine through the conserved F or W.

V: TRBV4-3; J: TRBJ2-3; CDR3: CASSQDHWTSGREADTQYF
V: TRBV29-1; J: TRBJ1-5; CDR3: CSVVSGNQPQHF
V: TRBV12-3/TRBV12-4; J: TRBJ1-5; CDR3: CASSPGINQPQHF
V: TRBV5-1; J: TRBJ2-7; CDR3: CASSSGTGSYEQYF
V: TRBV20-1; J: TRBJ1-5; CDR3: CSARAGHRNQPQHF
V: TRBV10-3; J: TRBJ1-4; CDR3: CATQARGTGEEKLFF
V: TRBV5-1; J: TRBJ2-6; CDR3: CASSLAPTSGANVLTF
V: TRBV9; J: TRBJ2-7; CDR3: CASSGGTNPYEQYF
V: TRBV3-1; J: TRBJ2-5; CDR3: CASSQVGSGGGTQYF
V: TRBV6-5; J: TRBJ1-2; CDR3: CASSYSRQGRGYTF
V: TRBV4-2; J: TRBJ2-1; CDR3: CASSQNRGTYNEQFF
V: TRBV4-3; J: TRBJ1-4; CDR3: CASSPFRGGGTGGEKLFF
V: TRBV20-1; J: TRBJ2-7; CDR3: CSARTAGISSYEQYF
V: TRBV12-3/TRBV12-4; J: TRBJ2-5; CDR3: CASSLVPSPYQETQYF
V: TRBV12-3/TRBV12-4; J: TRBJ2-1; CDR3: CASSSRLAGGTRYNEQFF
V: TRBV6-1; J: TRBJ1-3; CDR3: CASNTPRDKGNTIYF
V: TRBV4-3; J: TRBJ2-5; CDR3: CASSRERGSGETQYF
V: TRBV7-2; J: TRBJ1-6; CDR3: CASSLVGVNSPLHF
V: TRBV5-6; J: TRBJ2-2; CDR3: CASSSLRELFF
V: TRBV20-1; J: TRBJ2-3; CDR3: CSASSRGGAYSTDTQYF
V: TRBV28; J: TRBJ1-1; CDR3: CASSLGVWGKSTEAFF
V: TRBV29-1; J: TRBJ1-2; CDR3: CSVPRQGGSYGYTF
V: TRBV5-1; J: TRBJ1-1; CDR3: CASSLAGADTEAFF
V: TRBV29-1; J: TRBJ2-1; CDR3: CSYVTSGYNEQFF
V: TRBV4-1; J: TRBJ1-3; CDR3: CASSQVVPRQGDGNTIYF
V: TRBV28; J: TRBJ1-1; CDR3: CASSATLNTEAFF
V: TRBV20-1; J: TRBJ2-3; CDR3: CSARGQETSGEHRWTQYF
V: TRBV7-3; J: TRBJ2-1; CDR3: CASSLNPAMVYNEQFF
V: TRBV27; J: TRBJ2-5; CDR3: CASRTGDAKETQYF
V: TRBV7-9; J: TRBJ2-7; CDR3: CASSLLTAPYEQYF
V: TRBV5-5; J: TRBJ2-2; CDR3: CASSVHSNTGELFF